The 8 T cell receptor beta chains below all came from one sample that was sequenced in a study of tumor-infiltrating lymphocytes in primary liver carcinoma. Both RNA and DNA were isolated together from around 20-30 mg of bulk tissue that had not been sorted. Total RNA (approximately 450 ng) served as template for TCR beta cDNA synthesis primed by a constant-region primer. Libraries covering TCR beta were generated through three nested multiplex PCR rounds (using a slightly modified ARM-PCR). Running roughly 10 cycles apiece, the first two PCR rounds relied on TRBV1-TRBV30 forward primers together with a C-beta reverse primer. In TCRdb, the multiplex PCR reads were re-called with MiXCR into one record per CDR3 protein. The sample shows 90,000 to 150,000 distinct CDR3 sequences, approximately 68% of them seen only once. Sequencing input: tumor-adjacent normal liver tissue. The receptors originated from a woman in her fifties or sixties with primary liver carcinoma and hepatitis B virus infection.

Of note for this clonotype: Relative to the germline gene, one junction end is altered; a read error may explain this. J is TRBJ2-7 and V is TRBV12-3 or TRBV12-4; 11 bases agree with TRBD2. The CDR3 extends over 16 amino acids. The CDR3 sequence: CASSLAYSGRVREQYF. CDR3 in DNA: TGTGCAAGCAGTTTAGCTTATAGCGGGAGGGTGCGCGAGCAGTACTTC.

Points on this clonotype: Relative to the germline gene, one junction end is altered; a read error may explain this. The rearrangement joins TRBV6-2 or TRBV6-3 to TRBJ2-7; possible D gene TRBD2, 5 bases. This CDR3 comprises 10 residues. Germline V gene data show CDR1 as MNHEY and CDR2 as SVGEGT. CDR3 protein: CASRDYKQYF. For the CDR3, the DNA is TGTGCCAGCAGAGACTACAAGCAATACTTC.

Comments on this clonotype: Relative to the germline gene, one junction end is altered; a read error may explain this. The chain is built from TRBV5-1 and TRBJ2-2; no clear D. This CDR3 has 13 residues. Germline assignment: CDR1 SGHRS and CDR2 YFSETQ. The DNA of the CDR3 is TGCCCCAGCAGCTTGGGAAACACCGGGGAGCTGTTTTTT. It translates to CPSSLGNTGELFF.

Comment on this clonotype: This is likely a read error, given that the CDR3 carries no conserved phenylalanine or tryptophan at its end. The chain carries TRBV7-9 and TRBJ2-1; D is undetermined. The ends were cut back, 3 bases at V and 0 bases at J, with 18 bases in the middle. CDR1 SEHNR and CDR2 FQNEAQ come from the germline V gene (reference sequence). CDR3 length: 18 residues. The CDR3 protein is CASSLFGTQVFSYNEQFS. The DNA for the CDR3 is TGTGCCAGCAGCTTGTTCGGAACACAAGTCTTCTCCTACAATGAGCAGTTCTCC.

For this clonotype: The junction departs from germline at one end; a sequencing error may be responsible. The chain is built from TRBV5-4 and TRBJ2-3; D may be TRBD2 (6 bases). CDR3 length: 12 amino acids. Germline lookup yields CDR1 SGHNT and CDR2 YYREEE (reference sequence). CDR3 DNA sequence: TGTGACAGCAGTCTGCCGGGGGACACGCAGTATTTT. Residues: CDSSLPGDTQYF. Complete variable domain (other parts from reference TRBV5-4 and TRBJ2-3): ETGVTQSPTHLIKTRGQQVTLRCSSQSGHNTVSWYQQALGQGPQFIFQYYREEENGRGNFPPRFSGLQFPNYSSELNVNALELDDSALYLCDSSLPGDTQYFGPGTRLTVL.

Ten or more counts support this clonotype. The V and J genes are TRBV29-1 and TRBJ2-7; D possibly corresponds to TRBD2 (6 bases). Trimming took off 3 bases at V and 5 bases at J, with 14 bases between the two ends. The CDR3 length is 13 residues. From germline, CDR1 is SQVTM and CDR2 ANQGSEA. The CDR3, as DNA: TGCAGCGTTGAGGGACTCACGACGGACGAGCAGTACTTC. It specifies CSVEGLTTDEQYF.

The chain joins TRBV18 to TRBJ2-3; D unclear. Deletions cut 0 bases from V and 2 bases from J, with 12 bases between. Germline V gives CDR1 KGHSH, CDR2 LQKENI. The CDR3 extends over 16 amino acids. In DNA form, the CDR3 reads TGTGCCAGCTCACCACCGGTAACTCGTTACACAGATACGCAGTATTTT. It yields the protein CASSPPVTRYTDTQYF.

The rearrangement uses TRBV20-1 and TRBJ1-2; TRBD1 matches at 9 bases. In germline, CDR1 is DFQATT, CDR2 SNEGSKA (reference sequence). Trimming took 4 bases from V and 4 from J; bases not matched to a gene: 1. This CDR3 is 12 amino acids long. This chain's CDR3 is CSATTGGYGYTF. CDR3 in DNA: TGCAGTGCTACGACAGGGGGCTATGGCTACACCTTC.